The rows below give T cell receptor beta chains drawn from one sample of a study of molecular identifiers for immune sequencing clone quantification. One entry per CDR3 protein, called by TCRdb with MiXCR from the PCR reads. Among just under 65,000 distinct CDR3 sequences listed, about a sixth were seen once. Input material: naive CD8+ T cells from blood, with Jurkat cell RNA spiked in. These receptors were obtained from a human donor in good health. Some libraries in this study had Jurkat cell RNA spiked in. CDR3s include the opening cysteine and the closing phenylalanine or tryptophan. D genes are given only for firm matches. Clone size is given as how often the clone was seen (once, few, many) or a class if it is expanded.

V	D	J	size	CDR3	DNA
TRBV11-2	NA	TRBJ2-7	many	CASSLDPTGNYEQYF	TGTGCCAGCAGCTTAGATCCGACAGGTAACTACGAGCAGTACTTC
TRBV11-1	NA	TRBJ1-1	many	CASSHFPVLNTEAFF	TGTGCCAGCAGCCATTTCCCGGTATTGAACACTGAAGCTTTCTTT
TRBV3-1	NA	TRBJ2-1	many	CASSQDVGTNNEQFF	TGTGCCAGCAGCCAAGATGTTGGGACCAACAATGAGCAGTTCTTC
TRBV27	NA	TRBJ2-5	few	CASSRRGVASETQYF	TGTGCCAGCTCACGGAGGGGAGTGGCTTCAGAGACCCAGTACTTC
TRBV19	NA	TRBJ2-7	many	CASSRLWDYSYEQYF	TGTGCCAGTAGCCGTCTCTGGGATTACTCCTACGAGCAGTACTTC
TRBV11-3	NA	TRBJ1-1	few	CASSSREGPNTGAFF	TGTGCCAGCAGCTCCAGGGAGGGTCCGAACACTGGAGCTTTCTTT
TRBV29-1	NA	TRBJ2-1	many	CSVKGSGGSNEQFF	TGCAGCGTGAAGGGTAGCGGAGGGTCTAATGAGCAGTTCTTC
TRBV6-6	NA	TRBJ2-7	many	CASSRLRTYEQYF	TGTGCCAGCAGCCGACTGAGGACCTACGAGCAGTACTTC
TRBV30	NA	TRBJ1-5	many	CAWSTKQGHQPQHF	TGTGCCTGGAGTACAAAACAGGGTCATCAGCCCCAGCATTTT
TRBV10-3	TRBD2	TRBJ2-7	many	CAISESRGRSPSSYEQYF	TGTGCCATCAGTGAGTCGCGCGGGAGAAGCCCCAGCTCCTACGAGCAGTACTTC